This T cell receptor (beta chain) emerged from a study of T cells in Graves' hyperthyroidism and ophthalmopathy. RNA transcripts were the template for amplifying TCR beta CDR3 regions. In the first-round RT-PCR of the TCR CDR3, the HTBI primer set was used. TCRdb reanalysed the multiplex PCR reads using MiXCR and keeps one entry per CDR3 protein. Of some 400,000 distinct CDR3 sequences in the sample, less than 15% were seen once. Patients between 18 and 65 years old had hyperthyroidism, newly diagnosed and lasting under 2 months. The sample of blood was obtained at first hyperthyroidism diagnosis (before any ophthalmopathy symptoms). The CDR3 spans 13 residues. CDR1 and CDR2 (germline): DFQATT, SNEGSKA (reference sequence). With 6 bases removed from V and 8 bases from J, the gap between germline ends came to 16 bases.

The sequenced material came from blood. The chain has TRBV20-1 and TRBJ1-4; a weak D match, TRBD1 (5 bases). This receptor was taken from a young man with Graves' hyperthyroidism that later progressed to Graves' ophthalmopathy. The CDR3 here is CSAHQEGREKLFF. Here the CDR3 DNA reads TGCAGTGCCCATCAGGAGGGGAGGGAAAAACTGTTTTTT.